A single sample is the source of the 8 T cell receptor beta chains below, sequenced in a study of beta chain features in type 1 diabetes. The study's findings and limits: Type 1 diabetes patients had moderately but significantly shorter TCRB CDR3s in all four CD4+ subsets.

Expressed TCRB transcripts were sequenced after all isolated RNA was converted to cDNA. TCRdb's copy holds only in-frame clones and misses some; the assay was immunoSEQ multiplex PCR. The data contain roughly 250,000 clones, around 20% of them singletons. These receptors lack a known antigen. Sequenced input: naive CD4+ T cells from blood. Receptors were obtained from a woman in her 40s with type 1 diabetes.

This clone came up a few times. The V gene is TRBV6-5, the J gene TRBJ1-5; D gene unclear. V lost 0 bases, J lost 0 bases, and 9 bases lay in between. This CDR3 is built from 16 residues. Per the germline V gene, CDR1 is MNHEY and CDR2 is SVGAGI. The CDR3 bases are TGTGCCAGCAGTTACTCGAGGTCCCATAGCAATCAGCCCCAGCATTTT. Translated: CASSYSRSHSNQPQHF.

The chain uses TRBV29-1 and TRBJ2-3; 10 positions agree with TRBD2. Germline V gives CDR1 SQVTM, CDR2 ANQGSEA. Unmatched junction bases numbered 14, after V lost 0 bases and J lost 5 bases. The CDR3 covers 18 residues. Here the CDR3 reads CSVEEEWGLAGAKDTQYF. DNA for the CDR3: TGCAGCGTTGAAGAAGAATGGGGGCTAGCGGGAGCTAAAGATACGCAGTATTTT.

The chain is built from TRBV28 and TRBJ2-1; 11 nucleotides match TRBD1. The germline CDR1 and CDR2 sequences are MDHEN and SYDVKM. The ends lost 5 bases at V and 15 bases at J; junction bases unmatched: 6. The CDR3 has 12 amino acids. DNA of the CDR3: TGTGCCAGCAGTGGACAGGGGGCTTCCCGGTTCTTC. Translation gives CASSGQGASRFF.

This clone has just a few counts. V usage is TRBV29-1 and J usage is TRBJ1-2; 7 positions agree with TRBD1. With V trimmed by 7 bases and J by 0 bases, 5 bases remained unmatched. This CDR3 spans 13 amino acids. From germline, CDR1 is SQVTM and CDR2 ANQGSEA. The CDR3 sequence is CSAGTVTNYGYTF. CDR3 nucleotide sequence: TGCAGCGCTGGGACAGTCACTAACTATGGCTACACCTTC.

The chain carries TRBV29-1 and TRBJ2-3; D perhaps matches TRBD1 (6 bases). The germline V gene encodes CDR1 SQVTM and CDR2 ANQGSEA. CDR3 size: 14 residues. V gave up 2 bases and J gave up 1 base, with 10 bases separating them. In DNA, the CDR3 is TGCAGCGTTGAACACAGGGTGGGCACAGATACGCAGTATTTT. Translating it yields CSVEHRVGTDTQYF.

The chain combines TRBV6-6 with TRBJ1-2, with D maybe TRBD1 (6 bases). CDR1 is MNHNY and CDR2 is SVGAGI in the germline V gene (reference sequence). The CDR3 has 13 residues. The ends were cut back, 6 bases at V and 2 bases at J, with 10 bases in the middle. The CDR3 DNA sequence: TGTGCCAGCAGGAAGGACAGCAACTATGGCTACACCTTC. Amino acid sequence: CASRKDSNYGYTF.

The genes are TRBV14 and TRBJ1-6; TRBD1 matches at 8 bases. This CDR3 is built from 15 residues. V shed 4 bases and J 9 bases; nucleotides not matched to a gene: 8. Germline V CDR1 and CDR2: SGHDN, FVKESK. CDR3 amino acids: CASSLGTGATSPLHF. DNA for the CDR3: TGTGCCAGCAGCCTTGGGACAGGCGCTACTTCACCCCTCCACTTT.

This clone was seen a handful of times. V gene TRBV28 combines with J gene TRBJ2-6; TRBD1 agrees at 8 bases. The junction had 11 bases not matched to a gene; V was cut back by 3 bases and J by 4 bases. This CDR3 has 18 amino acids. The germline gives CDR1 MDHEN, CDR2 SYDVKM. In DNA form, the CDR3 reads TGTGCCAGCAGTTTGCCGGGACAGGTCGGGGAAGGGGCCAACGTCCTGACTTTC. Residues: CASSLPGQVGEGANVLTF.